The clone carrying this TCR beta chain has a count of ten or more. Antigen specificity is unknown. This CDR3 is built from 15 residues. This specimen belongs to a study of neurological immune-mediated disorders. General study points: No CDR3 amino acid sequences recurred among expanded clones across subjects, suggesting private repertoires in all groups. The repertoires of 18 of 34 multiple sclerosis patients were placed by phylogenetic grouping in a single related-CDR3 cluster, which may be a signature. HTLV-1-associated myelopathy had the most TCR clonal expansion, and multiple sclerosis had the least, less than healthy controls.

5'RACE employing 10-nucleotide random UMIs yielded the cDNA. One entry per CDR3 protein results from TCRdb running MiXCR on the 5' RACE reads. The sample includes 85,000 to 90,000 distinct CDR3 sequences, 3% to 4.5% seen only once; the top ten take around 2.7%. The source of this sequence is a woman between 45 and 65 years old with multiple sclerosis. The sample taken for sequencing was PBMCs. V gene TRBV21-1 combines with J gene TRBJ2-2. TRBV21-1 is assigned pseudogene status. The CDR3 nucleotides are TGTGCCAGCAGCAAAGCGACATCGAACACCGGGGAGCTGTTTTTT. It codes for CASSKATSNTGELFF.